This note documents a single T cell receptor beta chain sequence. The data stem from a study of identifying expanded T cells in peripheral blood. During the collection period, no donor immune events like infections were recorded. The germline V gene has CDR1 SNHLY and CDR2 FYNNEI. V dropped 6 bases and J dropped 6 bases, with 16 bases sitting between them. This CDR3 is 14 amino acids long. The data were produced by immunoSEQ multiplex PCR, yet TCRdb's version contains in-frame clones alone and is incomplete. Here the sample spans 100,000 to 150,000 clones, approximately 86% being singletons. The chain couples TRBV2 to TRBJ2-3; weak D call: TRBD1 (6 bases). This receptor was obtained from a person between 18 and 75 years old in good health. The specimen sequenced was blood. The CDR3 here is CASRQGLLRDTQYF. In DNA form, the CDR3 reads TGTGCCAGCAGACAGGGTCTGTTGCGTGATACGCAGTATTTT.